The 18 T cell receptor beta chains presented below share a single source sample, sequenced in a study of blood T cell repertoires in COVID-19. Generated by immunoSEQ multiplex PCR, the TCRdb table keeps only in-frame clones and is missing some. The table includes 100,000 to 150,000 clones, 65% to 90% detected once. Sequencing input: peripheral blood. These receptors were taken from an elderly man with active or convalescent COVID-19.

This chain links TRBV7-6 with TRBJ2-7, with D perhaps matching TRBD2 (6 bases). From germline, CDR1 is SGHVS and CDR2 FNYEAQ. This CDR3 contains 15 residues. Trimming took off 3 bases at V and 7 bases at J, with 19 bases between the two ends. The CDR3 DNA reads as TGTGCCAGCAGCTTTGGGCCTGGGGGGACGGGAGAGCAGTACTTC. This translates into CASSFGPGGTGEQYF.

This clone has a single count. This chain joins TRBV4-3 and TRBJ1-2; TRBD1 might be the D (6 bases). The CDR3 has 13 residues. Germline loops: CDR1 LGHNA, CDR2 YSLEER. V gave up 6 bases and J gave up 2 bases, with 10 bases separating them. The CDR3 spells CASRPDRNYGYTF. The CDR3 DNA follows: TGCGCCAGCAGGCCGGACAGAAACTATGGCTACACCTTC.

This clone was observed a single time. The rearrangement uses TRBV29-1 and TRBJ2-7; D unclear. Germline CDR1 SQVTM, CDR2 ANQGSEA. The CDR3 is 16 amino acids. Trimming took 5 bases from V and 7 from J, leaving 27 bases between them. The DNA for the CDR3 is TGCAGCGTTCTCGTCGCGGAACCTGGTAGAGGTATGGAGCAGTACTTC. This translates into CSVLVAEPGRGMEQYF.

The chain combines TRBV6-4 with TRBJ2-3, with D possibly TRBD2 on 7 matching bases. Trimming left V 4 bases short and J 4 bases short, with 15 bases between. Per germline, CDR1 MRHNA and CDR2 SNTAGT. This CDR3 comprises 15 residues. The CDR3 sequence: CASSVEGGPADTQYF. The CDR3 coding sequence is TGTGCCAGCAGTGTCGAGGGGGGGCCCGCAGATACGCAGTATTTT.

V gene TRBV29-1 combines with J gene TRBJ2-7; a weak D match, TRBD1 (5 bases). The V end lost 2 bases, the J end lost 4 bases, and 18 bases lay between the germline ends. Germline lookup yields CDR1 SQVTM and CDR2 ANQGSEA. The CDR3 is 15 amino acids. CDR3 DNA: TGCAGCGTTGAATGGGGTGGCAGGGTGGGGTACGAGCAGTACTTC. Translated: CSVEWGGRVGYEQYF.

The genes are TRBV7-6 and TRBJ2-2, with 9 bases that match TRBD1. CDR1 is SGHVS and CDR2 is FNYEAQ in the germline V gene. The CDR3 is 15 residues long. Trimming at V came to 4 bases and at J to 4 bases, leaving 4 bases not matched to a gene. This CDR3 is CASSWGQGSTGELFF. The CDR3 DNA follows: TGTGCCAGCAGCTGGGGACAGGGATCCACCGGGGAGCTGTTTTTT. Supplemented by reference TRBV7-6 and TRBJ2-2, the full variable domain reads GAGVSQSPRYKVTKRGQDVALRCDPISGHVSLYWYRQALGQGPEFLTYFNYEAQQDKSGLPNDRFSAERPEGSISTLTIQRTEQRDSAMYRCASSWGQGSTGELFFGEGSRLTVL.

The J gene is TRBJ2-3, the V gene TRBV5-1; TRBD2 matches 7 bases. Trimming took 0 bases from V and 5 from J; bases not matched to a gene: 9. The CDR3 has 16 residues. Germline CDR1 and CDR2: SGHRS and YFSETQ. The CDR3 bases are TGCGCCAGCAGCTTGGTGGGCGGGAGTAGTGGAGATACGCAGTATTTT. It is translated as CASSLVGGSSGDTQYF.

The genes are TRBV7-2 and TRBJ1-6; 7 nucleotides match TRBD1. Germline V CDR1 and CDR2: SGHTA, FQGNSA. CDR3 length: 15 residues. The J segment lost 7 bases and the V segment lost 1 base, leaving 4 bases of the junction unmatched. DNA of the CDR3: TGTGCCAGCAGCTTAGACGGGACAGCCAATTCACCCCTCCACTTT. Translating it yields CASSLDGTANSPLHF.

V is TRBV6-5 and J is TRBJ1-2, with D possibly being TRBD1 (6 bases). V lost 4 bases and J lost 2, with 8 bases in between. This CDR3 contains 13 residues. Germline CDR1 MNHEY, CDR2 SVGAGI. DNA of the CDR3: TGTGCCAGCAGTTTGACAGGAAACTATGGCTACACCTTC. It translates to CASSLTGNYGYTF.

The chain's CDR3 is CASSRWGEETQYF. The CDR3 DNA reads TGTGCCAGCAGCCGGTGGGGGGAAGAGACCCAGTACTTC. The genes are TRBV5-4 and TRBJ2-5, with D possibly TRBD2 on 6 matching bases. This CDR3 spans 13 amino acids. Germline V gene lookup returns CDR1 SGHNT and CDR2 YYREEE (reference sequence). Trimming took 4 bases from V and 3 from J, leaving 10 bases between them.

This chain uses TRBV6-5 with TRBJ1-2; 10 nucleotides agree with TRBD1. The V gene end was trimmed by 6 bases and the J gene end by 8 bases; junction bases not matched to a gene: 12. CDR1 and CDR2 (germline): MNHEY, SVGAGI. The CDR3 has 15 residues. The DNA for the CDR3 is TGTGCCAGCAGAGCCCCGGGACAGGGGACGGGGGGCTACACCTTC. Its translation: CASRAPGQGTGGYTF.

The chain links TRBV6-2 or TRBV6-3 to TRBJ1-5, with 7 bases that match TRBD1. The CDR3 has 16 amino acids. J lost 0 bases, V lost 2 bases, and 4 bases had no gene match. The germline V gene has CDR1 MNHEY and CDR2 SVGEGT. CDR3 coding DNA: TGTGCCAGCAGTTACGGTGGGACAGTTAGCAATCAGCCCCAGCATTTT. Translating it yields CASSYGGTVSNQPQHF.

This chain connects TRBV29-1 to TRBJ1-3, with D hard to call. This CDR3 region has 12 residues. The V gene's germline CDR1 is SQVTM and CDR2 ANQGSEA. The V end was cut by 3 bases, the J end by 4 bases, with 7 bases between. Written as DNA, the CDR3 is TGCAGCGTTGAGCTCCAGGGAAACACCATATATTTT. Translation: CSVELQGNTIYF.

This chain uses TRBV7-9 with TRBJ2-1; TRBD1 is a possible D gene (5 bases). Germline-derived CDR1 and CDR2 are SEHNR and FQNEAQ (reference sequence). The length of the CDR3 is 16 residues. The V end was cut by 1 base, the J end by 10 bases, with 20 bases between. The CDR3 reads CASSLDWTDTNKEQFF. CDR3 sequence (DNA): TGTGCCAGCAGCTTAGATTGGACGGACACCAATAAGGAGCAGTTCTTC.

The chain is built from TRBV4-1 and TRBJ1-5, with D hard to call. The CDR3 sequence is 15 residues long. Germline V gives CDR1 MGHRA, CDR2 YSYEKL. Trimming left V 0 bases short and J 4 bases short, with 10 bases between. CDR3 loop: CASSQDGQTNQPQHF. CDR3 coding DNA: TGCGCCAGCAGCCAAGATGGTCAGACAAATCAGCCCCAGCATTTT.

The chain links TRBV3-1 (or the pseudogene TRBV3-2) to TRBJ2-7, with 7 nucleotides matching TRBD2. This CDR3 has 12 amino acids. The germline CDR1 and CDR2 sequences are LGHDT and YNNKEL (reference sequence). V was pared by 3 bases and J by 5 bases, with 1 base of the junction left unmatched. The CDR3: CASSHGLDEQYF. DNA for the CDR3: TGTGCCAGCAGCCACGGACTAGACGAGCAGTACTTC.

This sequence joins TRBV5-3 and TRBJ2-7, with 10 bases identical to TRBD1. TRBV5-3 is an open reading frame, and its role is uncertain. The CDR3 length is 17 residues. Trimming cost V 4 bases and J 2 bases; bases outside gene matches: 12. The CDR3 sequence: CARSPIADRGFPYEQYF. CDR3 nucleotides: TGTGCCAGAAGCCCCATCGCGGACAGGGGGTTTCCCTACGAGCAGTACTTC.

This clone showed up just once. The chain employs TRBV7-7 and TRBJ2-6; D remains unclear. Germline V gene sequence: CDR1 SSHAT, CDR2 FNYEAQ (reference sequence). CDR3 length equals 16 residues. V lost 1 base, J lost 0 bases, and 7 bases lay in between. The CDR3 spells CASSLGGYSGANVLTF. The CDR3 DNA is TGTGCCAGCAGCTTAGGCGGCTACTCTGGGGCCAACGTCCTGACTTTC. Variable domain in full (rest from reference TRBV7-7 and TRBJ2-6): GAGVSQSPRYKVTKRGQDVTLRCDPISSHATLYWYQQALGQGPEFLTYFNYEAQPDKSGLPSDRFSAERPEGSISTLTIQRTEQRDSAMYRCASSLGGYSGANVLTFGAGSRLTVL.